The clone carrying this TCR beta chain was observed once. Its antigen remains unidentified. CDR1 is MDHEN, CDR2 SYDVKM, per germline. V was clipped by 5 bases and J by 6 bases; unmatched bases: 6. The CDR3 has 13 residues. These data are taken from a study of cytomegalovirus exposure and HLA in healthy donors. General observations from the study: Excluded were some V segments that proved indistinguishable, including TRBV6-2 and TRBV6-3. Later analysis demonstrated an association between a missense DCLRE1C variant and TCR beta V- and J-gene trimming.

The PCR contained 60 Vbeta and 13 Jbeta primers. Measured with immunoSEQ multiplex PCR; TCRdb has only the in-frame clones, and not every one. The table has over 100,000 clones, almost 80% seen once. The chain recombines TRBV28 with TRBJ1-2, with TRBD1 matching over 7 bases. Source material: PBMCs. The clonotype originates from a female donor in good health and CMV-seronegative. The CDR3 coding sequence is TGTGCCAGCAGTCTCACAGGGGCCGATGGCTACACCTTC. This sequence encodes CASSLTGADGYTF.